This TCR beta chain was recovered during a study of spatial heterogeneity in lung cancer. Relative to its sample, this clonotype is medium-sized (0.01 to 0.1%). Its target is not known. Germline trimming cut 5 bases from V and 2 bases from J; bases unmatched to any gene: 5. Germline assignment: CDR1 LNHDA and CDR2 SQIVND (reference sequence). CDR3 length: 16 residues. Whole-study results and caveats: Nonsynonymous mutations, ubiquitous and regional, were tracked respectively by counts of ubiquitous and regional expanded TCRs. Counts of expanded intratumoral alpha and beta TCRs tracked tumor mutation counts.

MiXCR, applied by TCRdb to the 5' RACE reads, yields one record per CDR3 protein. The repertoire holds around 9,600 distinct CDR3 sequences, with approximately 5.5% as singletons. The time point denotes: sample taken at primary tumor resection. Whole RNA, isolated from tumor, nontumor lung or frozen PBMC, was sequenced without prior sorting. This clonotype was sampled from a female donor with early-stage non-small cell lung cancer. The sequences come from lung tumor tissue, collected at surgery. The chain carries TRBV19 and TRBJ2-5, with 13 bases matching TRBD2. CDR3 nucleotide sequence: TGTGCCAGTAGTCCACCGGGACTAGCGGGGCAAGAGACCCAGTACTTC. This sequence encodes CASSPPGLAGQETQYF.